Shown below are 30 T cell receptor beta chains from a single sample sequenced in a study of metastatic and nonmetastatic thyroid tumors. TCRdb re-called clones from the PCR reads using MiXCR. The data hold tens of thousands of clones, with more than 20% observed a single time. Every patient underwent thyroid surgery untreated. The specimen was adjacent normal tissue. The receptors stem from a female donor with papillary thyroid cancer or a benign thyroid nodule (not recorded which). Some clones in this sample may be carry-over from other donors' samples.

Worth noting for this clone: A clone one base away is much larger, so this may be a read error. The V and J genes are TRBV20-1 and TRBJ1-3; D is unclear. This CDR3 is 16 amino acids long. Germline CDR1 is DFQATT and CDR2 is SNEGSKA (reference sequence). Trimming shortened V by 0 bases and J by 0 bases, and 12 bases separated the two germline ends. CDR3 amino acids: CSARDWVFFSGNTIYF. DNA for the CDR3: TGCAGTGCTAGAGATTGGGTTTTCTTCTCTGGAAACACCATATATTTT.

This clone was observed at least ten times. J is TRBJ2-1 and V is TRBV2; D could derive from TRBD1 or TRBD2 (5 bases each). The CDR3 has 14 amino acids. Germline V gene lookup returns CDR1 SNHLY and CDR2 FYNNEI. V was trimmed by 4 bases and J by 3 bases, leaving 10 bases between them. The CDR3 protein is CASSGGRGYNEQFF. The CDR3 coding sequence is TGTGCCAGCAGTGGGGGGAGAGGCTACAATGAGCAGTTCTTC.

This clone is medium-sized in the sample. The chain joins TRBV19 to TRBJ2-7; possible D gene TRBD2, 5 bases. The CDR3 is 13 amino acids. Germline V gene sequence: CDR1 LNHDA, CDR2 SQIVND (reference sequence). V was clipped by 3 bases and J by 5 bases, with 11 bases between them. CDR3 sequence (DNA): TGTGCCAGTAGTATTCGTAACGGGAACGAGCAGTACTTC. It codes for CASSIRNGNEQYF. Full variable domain (rest looked up from reference TRBV19 and TRBJ2-7): DGGITQSPKYLFRKEGQNVTLSCEQNLNHDAMYWYRQDPGQGLRLIYYSQIVNDFQKGDIAEGYSVSREKKESFPLTVTSAQKNPTAFYLCASSIRNGNEQYFGPGTRLTVT.

Comments on this clone: Since the CDR3 does not end with the conserved phenylalanine or tryptophan, this likely comes from a read error. This chain uses TRBV12-3 or TRBV12-4 with TRBJ2-5; the D is unclear. The CDR3 is 13 amino acids. The germline V and J ends were trimmed by 4 bases and 4 bases, with 10 bases remaining between them. The CDR3 sequence is CASSWDFLETQYI. DNA of the CDR3: TGTGCCAGCAGTTGGGATTTCCTAGAGACCCAGTACATC.

This clone has a count of ten or more. The chain combines TRBV20-1 with TRBJ1-1, with 8 nucleotides matching TRBD1. Germline lookup yields CDR1 DFQATT and CDR2 SNEGSKA (reference sequence). V lost 0 bases and J lost 3; bases outside the gene matches: 6. The CDR3 loop spans 15 amino acids. The CDR3 DNA reads as TGCAGTGCTAGAGATCCGGGCAGGGGGCACACTGAAGCTTTCTTT. Protein: CSARDPGRGHTEAFF.

This clone has a handful of counts. An end of the junction does not agree with germline; a read error may underlie this. This chain connects TRBV12-3 or TRBV12-4 to TRBJ2-5; D remains ambiguous. This CDR3 is 14 amino acids long. The DNA of the CDR3 is TGTGCCAGCAGTCCTGGGTCCCTAAAAGATACCCAGTACTTC. This translates into CASSPGSLKDTQYF.

The table lists this clone with many counts. The chain carries TRBV7-3 and TRBJ2-7, with 7 bases that match TRBD2. The J segment lost 2 bases and the V segment lost 3 bases, leaving 7 bases of the junction unmatched. The CDR3 totals 15 residues. Germline values: CDR1 SGHTA, CDR2 FQGTGA. CDR3 amino acids: CASSFTRGIPYEQYF. CDR3 bases: TGTGCCAGCAGCTTCACGCGGGGGATCCCCTACGAGCAGTACTTC.

The chain uses TRBV11-2 and TRBJ1-2, with D perhaps matching TRBD1 (5 bases). The CDR3 is made up of 15 amino acids. From germline, CDR1 is SGHAT and CDR2 FQNNGV. Deletions cut 4 bases from V and 1 base from J, with 13 bases between. CDR3 region: CASSSGWGGNYGYTF. CDR3 nucleotide sequence: TGTGCCAGCAGCTCTGGTTGGGGGGGTAACTATGGCTACACCTTC.

This clone was seen at least ten times. The chain carries TRBV7-2 and TRBJ2-7, with 12 bases aligning to TRBD2. Germline CDR1 reads SGHTA; CDR2 reads FQGNSA. V shed 5 bases, J shed 4 bases, and the junction held 6 bases outside the gene matches. This CDR3 has 15 residues. The CDR3: CASSAASGRVYEQYF. The CDR3 DNA follows: TGTGCCAGCAGCGCCGCTAGCGGGAGGGTTTACGAGCAGTACTTC.

This clone occurred many times. The chain couples TRBV20-1 to TRBJ2-1, with D unclear. Trimming removed 3 bases from V and 3 bases from J, with 12 bases in between. Germline CDR1 DFQATT, CDR2 SNEGSKA (reference sequence). The CDR3 runs to 14 residues. Written as DNA, the CDR3 is TGCAGTGCTAGTGACAATATGGACTACAATGAGCAGTTCTTC. Its translation: CSASDNMDYNEQFF.

This clone was seen more than once but under ten times. The chain couples TRBV6-1 to TRBJ1-3, with D uncertain. CDR1 and CDR2 (germline): MNHNS, SASEGT. V lost 7 bases, J lost 3 bases, and 4 bases lay in between. The CDR3 is made up of 11 amino acids. In DNA form, the CDR3 reads TGTGCCAGCACCCGTGGAAACACCATATATTTT. This encodes CASTRGNTIYF.

This clone was seen at least ten times. This chain connects TRBV20-1 to TRBJ1-1, with D possibly matching TRBD1 (5 bases). Between the trimmed V and J ends, which lost 5 bases and 5 bases, there was a span of 18 bases. The germline V gene has CDR1 DFQATT and CDR2 SNEGSKA (reference sequence). CDR3 length: 14 residues. The CDR3 DNA follows: TGCAGTGCTTCCGGTCCCGGGGCTAAAACTGAAGCTTTCTTT. It yields the protein CSASGPGAKTEAFF.

At least ten counts were recorded for this clone. This chain uses TRBV2 with TRBJ1-2; D call uncertain. V lost 5 bases and J 4 bases, leaving 17 bases between the germline ends. Per the germline V gene, CDR1 is SNHLY and CDR2 is FYNNEI. This CDR3 is built from 15 residues. The CDR3 nucleotides read TGTGCCAGCAGTCTCCACCACAGACTAAGCTATGGCTACACCTTC. It codes for CASSLHHRLSYGYTF. Combining the CDR3 with reference TRBV2 and TRBJ1-2 gives the whole variable domain EPEVTQTPSHQVTQMGQEVILRCVPISNHLYFYWYRQILGQKVEFLVSFYNNEISEKSEIFDDQFSVERPDGSNFTLKIRSTKLEDSAMYFCASSLHHRLSYGYTFGSGTRLTVV.

This clone is medium-sized within its sample. The chain uses TRBV28 and TRBJ1-5; 7 bases are shared with TRBD1. V lost 5 bases, J lost 9 bases, and 13 bases stayed unmatched. The CDR3 consists of 15 residues. CDR1 is MDHEN and CDR2 is SYDVKM in the germline V gene. DNA of the CDR3: TGTGCCAGCAGTACCCTCCTGGAGGGGGCTGCGCCCCAGCATTTT. It codes for CASSTLLEGAAPQHF.

This clone was counted once. The chain recombines TRBV9 with TRBJ2-5, with D possibly TRBD2 on 6 matching bases. The germline CDR1 and CDR2 sequences are SGDLS and YYNGEE. CDR3 size: 13 residues. Trimming pared 5 bases from V and 7 bases from J, leaving 15 bases between. CDR3 nucleotides: TGTGCCAGCAGGAGCGGAACCGGGGGGACCCAGTACTTC. Amino acids: CASRSGTGGTQYF.

The chain is built from TRBV29-1 and TRBJ2-2; 9 nucleotides line up with TRBD2. The germline CDR1 and CDR2 sequences are SQVTM and ANQGSEA. The junction had 6 bases not matched to a gene; V was cut back by 2 bases and J by 5 bases. The CDR3 runs 15 residues. The CDR3 loop is CSVELAGAKTGELFF. CDR3 bases: TGCAGCGTTGAATTAGCGGGAGCAAAGACCGGGGAGCTGTTTTTT.

This clone showed up many times. This chain connects TRBV19 to TRBJ1-6; D might be TRBD1 (5 bases). Germline V CDR1 and CDR2: LNHDA, SQIVND (reference sequence). V gave up 6 bases and J gave up 6 bases, with 27 bases separating them. The CDR3 has 19 residues. CDR3 amino acids: CASRWASGRGPGTNSPLHF. For the CDR3, the DNA is TGTGCCAGTAGGTGGGCGTCCGGTAGGGGTCCCGGTACTAATTCACCCCTCCACTTT.

The table lists this clone with many counts. The chain recombines TRBV15 with TRBJ1-6; D gene unclear. Germline CDR1 and CDR2: LNHNV and YYDKDF (reference sequence). This CDR3 region has 14 residues. V was pared by 1 base and J by 5 bases, with 6 bases between. The CDR3 DNA is TGTGCCACCAGCAGAGCAGGAAATAATTCACCCCTCCACTTT. The encoded protein is CATSRAGNNSPLHF.

The sample holds many counts of this clone. The V gene is TRBV6-1, the J gene TRBJ2-5; D is perhaps TRBD1 (5 bases). Trimming left V 7 bases short and J 7 bases short, with 19 bases between. CDR3 length: 14 amino acids. CDR1 is MNHNS, CDR2 SASEGT, per germline. The CDR3 protein is CASIQSGKAGTQYF. CDR3 bases: TGTGCCAGCATCCAGTCAGGGAAAGCAGGGACCCAGTACTTC.

V is TRBV20-1 and J is TRBJ1-2; D may be TRBD1 (6 bases). The V end lost 2 bases, the J end lost 6 bases, and 16 bases lay between the germline ends. The CDR3 length is 14 residues. Per germline, CDR1 DFQATT and CDR2 SNEGSKA (reference sequence). The CDR3, as DNA: TGCAGTGCTAGAATGGGACAAAGGGCGGATGGCTACACCTTC. It specifies CSARMGQRADGYTF.

Many counts were recorded for this clone. The gene calls are TRBV20-1 and TRBJ2-5, with 10 nucleotides matching TRBD2. This CDR3 spans 13 amino acids. From germline, CDR1 is DFQATT and CDR2 SNEGSKA (reference sequence). V dropped 5 bases and J dropped 5; count of bases not matched to a gene: 5. CDR3 coding DNA: TGCAGTGCTCCCCTAGCGGGAGTTGAGACCCAGTACTTC. It translates to CSAPLAGVETQYF.

By proportion, this clone is medium-sized. The rearrangement joins TRBV11-3 to TRBJ2-7; no reliable D call. The CDR3 consists of 13 residues. Trimming shortened V by 0 bases and J by 0 bases, and 3 bases separated the two germline ends. In germline, CDR1 is SGHNT, CDR2 YENEEA. The CDR3 DNA sequence: TGTGCCAGCAGCTTAGATAGCTCCTACGAGCAGTACTTC. It specifies CASSLDSSYEQYF.

This clone appeared a few times. The chain has TRBV5-1 and TRBJ2-1; 9 positions match TRBD1. After removal of 4 bases from V and 8 bases from J, the junction contained 10 bases not matched to a gene. Germline V gives CDR1 SGHRS, CDR2 YFSETQ. The CDR3 is 15 amino acids. Here the CDR3 DNA reads TGCGCCAGCAGCCCGCTGGGGGACAGGGTAGATGAGCAGTTCTTC. Amino acids: CASSPLGDRVDEQFF.

The chain links TRBV5-1 to TRBJ2-7; TRBD2 is a possible D gene (7 bases). The germline CDR1 and CDR2 sequences are SGHRS and YFSETQ. The CDR3 loop spans 13 amino acids. The V end was cut by 2 bases, the J end by 5 bases, with 11 bases between. The CDR3 coding sequence is TGCGCCAGCAGCTTTGGGGGGGCTGACGAGCAGTACTTC. This codes for CASSFGGADEQYF.

This clone has a count of ten or more. This chain uses TRBV20-1 with TRBJ2-2; D is undetermined. The CDR3 consists of 16 residues. CDR1 and CDR2 from the germline V gene are DFQATT and SNEGSKA (reference sequence). The germline V and J ends were trimmed by 3 bases and 7 bases, with 21 bases remaining between them. In DNA, the CDR3 is TGCAGTGCTAGGGCCCCGGGCCTTTCCACCAGCGGGGAGCTGTTTTTT. This encodes CSARAPGLSTSGELFF.

With regard to this clone: A much larger clonotype is one base distant, so this may be a read error. The chain employs TRBV3-1 and TRBJ2-7; TRBD2 matches at 10 bases. The V segment lost 4 bases and the J segment 3 bases; nucleotides outside the gene matches: 12. The CDR3 has 17 amino acids. In germline, CDR1 is LGHDT, CDR2 YNNKEL (reference sequence). CDR3 residues: CASSRRSRLAGGYEQYF. DNA for the CDR3: TGTGCCAGCAGCCGCCGATCCCGTTTAGCGGGAGGCTACGAGCAGTACTTC.

As regards this clone: This likely comes from a read error, as the CDR3 has no conserved phenylalanine or tryptophan at its end. The rearrangement joins TRBV10-3 to TRBJ1-4; 9 bases are shared with TRBD1. Germline assignment: CDR1 ENHRY and CDR2 SYGVKD. Trimming cost V 4 bases and J 10 bases; bases outside gene matches: 16. This CDR3 region has 17 residues. The CDR3, as DNA: TGTGCCATCAGTGCACGAGGCACGACAGGGGGTAAAGGAAAACTGTTTATT. Translating it yields CAISARGTTGGKGKLFI.

This clone was picked up many times. The chain joins TRBV4-3 to TRBJ1-2; TRBD1 agrees at 12 bases. The CDR3 has 15 amino acids. V shed 4 bases and J 4 bases; nucleotides not matched to a gene: 4. CDR1 LGHNA and CDR2 YSLEER come from the germline V gene. The chain's CDR3 is CASSPGTGGTYGYTF. CDR3 nucleotide sequence: TGCGCCAGCAGCCCCGGGACAGGGGGCACCTATGGCTACACCTTC.

Many counts were recorded for this clone. This sample includes further DNA sequences coding for the same CDR3. The J gene is TRBJ2-1, the V gene TRBV7-9, with 8 bases aligning to TRBD2. The V and J ends lost 8 bases and 5 bases, in that order; junction bases with no gene match: 8. The germline V gene has CDR1 SEHNR and CDR2 FQNEAQ (reference sequence). The CDR3 length is 14 residues. The CDR3 region is CASSGKRGNNEQFF. Here the CDR3 DNA reads TGTGCCAGCTCCGGGAAGCGGGGGAACAATGAGCAGTTCTTC.

In its sample, this clone was seen many times. This rearrangement joins TRBV19 to TRBJ1-1, with a possible D match to TRBD1 (5 bases). CDR3 length: 15 residues. Per the germline V gene, CDR1 is LNHDA and CDR2 is SQIVND (reference sequence). Trimming took off 3 bases at V and 11 bases at J, with 22 bases between the two ends. The CDR3 DNA reads as TGTGCCAGTAGTATCTGGGGGGGGAAGAGAGGGAGTGCTTTCTTT. It codes for CASSIWGGKRGSAFF.